The entry below describes one T cell receptor beta chain. Its matching antigen is unknown. This specimen belongs to a study of T cells in localized non-small cell lung cancer. General study points: Tumor trailed uninvolved adjacent lung in T cell clonality, which peaked there. The tumor had only one region sequenced, so heterogeneity remains possible.

The CDR3 is 15 residues long. V was shortened by 0 bases and J by 4 bases, with 10 bases between the two germline ends. Germline assignment: CDR1 SGDLS and CDR2 YYNGEE. Using immunoSEQ multiplex PCR, the repertoire was profiled, and TCRdb retains in-frame clones only, with some absent. This table has about 45,000 clones, 65% to 90% appearing once. The receptor's source is a man aged 40 to 70 with stage III lung adenocarcinoma. The starting material was peripheral blood mononuclear cells, obtained before any cancer treatment. The chain combines TRBV9 with TRBJ2-2; D unresolved. CDR3 bases: TGTGCCAGCAGCGTAGGAGGTCGCGGCACCGGGGAGCTGTTTTTT. It encodes CASSVGGRGTGELFF.